Sequencing of this T cell receptor beta chain was carried out in a study of shared clonotypes between healthy human individuals. Assay used: immunoSEQ multiplex PCR; TCRdb lists only in-frame clones, some missing. The sample consists of about 1.1 million clones, about 80% of them appearing once. Each of the donors was a healthy adult who was HIV-negative and had not had a recent acute infection or vaccination. The split of CD4+ cells yielded CD45RA+ naive and CD45RA-negative memory subsets. Germline V gene lookup returns CDR1 GTSNPN and CDR2 SVGIG (reference sequence). CDR3 length: 13 amino acids. Trimming cost V 0 bases and J 8 bases; bases outside gene matches: 5. Points from the study as a whole: Generally, naive subsets came out with larger estimated richness than memory subsets. Genetic and exposure-history diversity was limited by the few donors.

A note on this clone: Its antigen is not identified.

This sequence joins TRBV30 and TRBJ1-2, with TRBD1 matching over 8 bases. Material: memory CD4+ T cells from PBMCs. Subset here: CD45RA-negative fraction. The sequence came from a young man in good health. Some clones in this sample may be carry-over from other donors' samples. CDR3 sequence: CAWSVRTGNGYTF. The CDR3, as DNA: TGTGCCTGGAGTGTTAGGACAGGGAACGGCTACACCTTC.